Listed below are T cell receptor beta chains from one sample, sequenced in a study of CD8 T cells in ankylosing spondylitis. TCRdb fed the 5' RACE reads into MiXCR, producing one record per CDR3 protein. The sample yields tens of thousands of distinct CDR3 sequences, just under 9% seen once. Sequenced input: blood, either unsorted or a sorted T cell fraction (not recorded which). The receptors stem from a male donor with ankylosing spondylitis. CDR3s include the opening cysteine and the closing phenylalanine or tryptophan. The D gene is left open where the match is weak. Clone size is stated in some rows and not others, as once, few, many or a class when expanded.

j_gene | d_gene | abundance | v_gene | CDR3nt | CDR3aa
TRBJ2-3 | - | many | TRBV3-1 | TGTGCCAGCAGCCAAGAGGGGGGCGATCGAACAGATACGCAGTATTTT | CASSQEGGDRTDTQYF
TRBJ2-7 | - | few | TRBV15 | TGTGCCACCAGCAGAGATGGGGGGGCTAGCCTCTCCTACGAGCAGTACTTC | CATSRDGGASLSYEQYF
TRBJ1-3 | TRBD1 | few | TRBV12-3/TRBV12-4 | TGTGCCAGCAGCCCTACAGGGGTCGGAAACACCATATATTTT | CASSPTGVGNTIYF
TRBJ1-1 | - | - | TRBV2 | TGTGCCAGCAGTGAGGAGACAGGGAACACTGAAGCTTTCTTT | CASSEETGNTEAFF
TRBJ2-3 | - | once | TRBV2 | TGTGCCAGCGAGGAGGGCGGGTATACGCAGTATTTT | CASEEGGYTQYF
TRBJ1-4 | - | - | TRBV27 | TGTGCCAGCAGTCCCTCGGCGGTAAAGGAAAAACTGTTTTTT | CASSPSAVKEKLFF
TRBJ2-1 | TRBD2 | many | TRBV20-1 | TGCAGTGCTAGCTGGCTAGCGGGAGCCTACAATGAGCAGTTCTTC | CSASWLAGAYNEQFF
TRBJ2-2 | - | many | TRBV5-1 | TGCGCCAGCAGCTTCGTGACTGAGAACACCGGGGAGCTGTTTTTT | CASSFVTENTGELFF
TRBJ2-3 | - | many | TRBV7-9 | TGTGCCAGCAGGCAAACGTCTCGAGAGAGCACAGATACGCAGTATTTT | CASRQTSRESTDTQYF
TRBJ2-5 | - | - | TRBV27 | TGTGCCAGCAGTTTTACGACAGGCCAAGAGACCCAGTACTTC | CASSFTTGQETQYF
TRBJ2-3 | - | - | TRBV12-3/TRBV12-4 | TGTGCCAGCAGCTCCCTAGCGACAGATACGCAGTATTTT | CASSSLATDTQYF
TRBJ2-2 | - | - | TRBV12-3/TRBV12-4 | TGTGCCAGCAGTGAACAGACCCCCACCGGGGAGCTGTTTTTT | CASSEQTPTGELFF
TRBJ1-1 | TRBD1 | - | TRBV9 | TGTGCCAGCAGCGTAGGGGGGACAGTAAGAGGTACTGAAGCTTTCTTT | CASSVGGTVRGTEAFF
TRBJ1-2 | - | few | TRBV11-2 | TGTGCCAGCAGCTTAGATGGAGGGGTCCATGGCTACACCTTC | CASSLDGGVHGYTF
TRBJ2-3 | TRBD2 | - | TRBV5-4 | TGTGCCAGCAGCTCCTGGACTAGCGGGACCTCAACGCAGTATTTT | CASSSWTSGTSTQYF
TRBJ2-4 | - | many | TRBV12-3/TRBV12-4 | TGTGCCAGCAGTTTATCCAGGGGTAAAAACATTCAGTACTTC | CASSLSRGKNIQYF
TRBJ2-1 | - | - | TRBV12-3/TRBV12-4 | TGTGCCAGCTCCCCCCCTTACGGGAGTGAGGATGAGCAGTTCTTC | CASSPPYGSEDEQFF
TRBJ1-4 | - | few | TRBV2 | TGTGCCAGCAGTGAGACTTTGGGAGCAACTAATGAAAAACTGTTTTTT | CASSETLGATNEKLFF
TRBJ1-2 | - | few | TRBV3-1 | TGTGCCAGCAGCCAAGATTGGGGAGGCGGCTACACCTTC | CASSQDWGGGYTF
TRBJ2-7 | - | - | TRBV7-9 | TGTGCCAGCAGCTTAGCGACAACGGTCTACGAGCAGTACTTC | CASSLATTVYEQYF
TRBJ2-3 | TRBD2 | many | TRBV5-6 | TGTGCCAGCAGGGGGAGCGGGACGAACACAGATACGCAGTATTTT | CASRGSGTNTDTQYF
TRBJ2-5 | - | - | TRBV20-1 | TGCAGTGCTAGAGATCGACACCAAGAGACCCAGTACTTC | CSARDRHQETQYF
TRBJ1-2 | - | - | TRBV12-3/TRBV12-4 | TGTGCCAGCAGTCCCCAAGGGGTCGGCTACACCTTC | CASSPQGVGYTF
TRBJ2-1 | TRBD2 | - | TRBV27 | TGTGCCAGCAGGCCGGGACTAGCGGGAGGGCTATCCTACAATGAGCAGTTCTTC | CASRPGLAGGLSYNEQFF
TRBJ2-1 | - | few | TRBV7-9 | TGTGCCCTCGGGGCAGAGCAGTTCTTC | CALGAEQFF
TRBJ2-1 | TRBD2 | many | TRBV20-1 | TGCAGTGCCCGGACTAGCCGGTCCTACAATGAGCAGTTCTTC | CSARTSRSYNEQFF
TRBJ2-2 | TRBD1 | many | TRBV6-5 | TGTGCCAGCAGTTACTCATGGACAGGGGTTGACACCGGGGAGCTGTTTTTT | CASSYSWTGVDTGELFF
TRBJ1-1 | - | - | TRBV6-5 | TGTGCCAGCAGTTACTCGAGCGGGGGCCAGACTGAAGCTTTCTTT | CASSYSSGGQTEAFF
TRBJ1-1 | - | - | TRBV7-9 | TGTGCCAGCAGCCCCGGGGGGTACACTGAAGCTTTCTTT | CASSPGGYTEAFF
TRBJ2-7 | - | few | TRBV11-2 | TGTGCCAGCAGCTTAGTCTTCCGCGGGACGGGAACCGACGAGCAGTACTTC | CASSLVFRGTGTDEQYF
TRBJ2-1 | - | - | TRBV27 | TGTGCCAGCTCCCCGTGGAGCTCCTACAATGAGCAGTTCTTC | CASSPWSSYNEQFF
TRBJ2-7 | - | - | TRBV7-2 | TGTGCCAGCGGGTATTTGGGTATCTACGAGCAGTACTTC | CASGYLGIYEQYF
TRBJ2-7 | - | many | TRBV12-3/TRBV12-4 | TGTGCCAGCAGTTTCGGGGGACAATCCTACGAGCAGTACTTC | CASSFGGQSYEQYF
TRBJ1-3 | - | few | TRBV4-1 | TGCGCCAGCAGCCAACTTACGAGAACTGGAAACACCATATATTTT | CASSQLTRTGNTIYF
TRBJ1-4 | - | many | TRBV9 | TGTGCCAGCAGCGCGGGAGTATCTAACAAGGAAAAACTGTTTTTT | CASSAGVSNKEKLFF
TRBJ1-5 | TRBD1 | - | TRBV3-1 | TGTGCCAGCAGCCAAGATAAGGGGGCAGTTCAGCCCCAGCATTTT | CASSQDKGAVQPQHF